This T cell receptor beta chain was sequenced in a study of T cells in Graves' hyperthyroidism and ophthalmopathy. General study results and limits: Blood also showed most of the thyroid clonotypes that were expanded above 0.001.

This clonotype appeared many times. The antigen is undetermined. Fresh peripheral blood, about 9.3 ml, yielded the PBMCs. The germline V gene encodes CDR1 MNHNS and CDR2 SASEGT. The CDR3 is 15 residues long. V lost 5 bases, J lost 6 bases, and 11 bases stayed unmatched. RNA transcripts gave rise to amplified TCR beta CDR3 regions. Initially, a first-round RT-PCR of the TCR CDR3 employed the HTBI primer set. TCRdb independently ran MiXCR on the multiplex PCR reads; one entry per CDR3 protein. This sample yields 300,000 or so distinct CDR3 sequences, of which 15% to 20% are seen a single time; roughly 53% belongs to the top ten.

The chain employs TRBV6-1 and TRBJ2-7; 9 positions match TRBD1. This clonotype was sampled from a woman aged 60-75 years with Graves' ophthalmopathy. Specimen: blood. In DNA, the CDR3 is TGTGCCAGCAGTTCCACCAGGGACAGGGTCGGCGAGCAGTACTTC. Encoded protein: CASSSTRDRVGEQYF.